The 13 T cell receptor beta chains reported below all come from one sample, sequenced in a study of cytomegalovirus exposure and HLA in healthy donors. A multiplex PCR was run with 60 Vbeta primers and 13 Jbeta primers. Assay: immunoSEQ multiplex PCR; the TCRdb copy retains only in-frame clones and omits some. The sample holds around 130,000 clones, over 75% seen once. The sample comprised PBMCs. The receptor source for this set is a woman aged 18-29 years in good health and CMV-seronegative.

The rearrangement joins TRBV7-2 to TRBJ2-1; TRBD2 is a possible D gene (6 bases). Trimming cost V 5 bases and J 8 bases, with 13 bases left between them. The length of the CDR3 is 13 residues. The germline V gene has CDR1 SGHTA and CDR2 FQGNSA. CDR3 region: CASSPRLVHEQFF. Written as DNA, the CDR3 is TGTGCCAGCAGCCCACGACTAGTCCATGAGCAGTTCTTC.

V usage is TRBV5-8 and J usage is TRBJ1-6; weak D call: TRBD1 (5 bases). The germline V gene encodes CDR1 SGHTS and CDR2 YDEGEE. The CDR3 runs to 16 residues. Trimming took off 0 bases at V and 4 bases at J, with 11 bases between the two ends. The CDR3 sequence is CASSLERGVYNSPLHF. Here the CDR3 DNA reads TGTGCCAGCAGCTTGGAACGGGGGGTGTATAATTCACCCCTCCACTTT.

This sequence joins TRBV11-2 and TRBJ2-7; D ambiguous. Germline V gives CDR1 SGHAT, CDR2 FQNNGV. V was trimmed by 5 bases and J by 3 bases, leaving 17 bases between them. This CDR3 contains 15 residues. The CDR3 loop reads CASSPGLLGSYEQYF. The CDR3 DNA sequence: TGTGCCAGCAGCCCCGGCCTCCTAGGAAGCTACGAGCAGTACTTC.

V usage is TRBV30 and J usage is TRBJ1-3, with 9 nucleotides matching TRBD1. Unmatched junction bases numbered 8, after V lost 0 bases and J lost 2 bases. Per the germline V gene, CDR1 is GTSNPN and CDR2 is SVGIG (reference sequence). The CDR3 loop spans 17 amino acids. The CDR3 reads CAWSVRDRVYAGNTIYF. The CDR3 DNA follows: TGTGCCTGGAGTGTCCGGGACAGGGTATATGCTGGAAACACCATATATTTT.

The chain has TRBV5-1 and TRBJ1-2; tentatively, D is TRBD1 (6 bases). V was cut by 4 bases and J by 4 bases, with 14 bases left in between. The CDR3 length is 14 residues. Germline V CDR1 and CDR2: SGHRS, YFSETQ. CDR3 nucleotide sequence: TGCGCCAGCAGCCGCGGGGGCTCGCCCTATGGCTACACCTTC. It specifies CASSRGGSPYGYTF.

The rearrangement joins TRBV6-1 to TRBJ1-2; 7 bases align to TRBD1. CDR3 length: 13 residues. In germline, CDR1 is MNHNS, CDR2 SASEGT. V shed 6 bases and J 4 bases; nucleotides not matched to a gene: 5. CDR3 residues: CASRTGTAYGYTF. For the CDR3, the DNA is TGTGCCAGCAGAACCGGGACAGCCTATGGCTACACCTTC.

CDR3 region: CASSFFGLAGENEQFF. The CDR3, as DNA: TGCGCCAGCAGCTTTTTCGGACTAGCGGGAGAGAATGAGCAGTTCTTC. The chain joins TRBV5-1 to TRBJ2-1, with 13 bases lining up with TRBD2. The CDR3 extends over 16 amino acids. The germline V gene encodes CDR1 SGHRS and CDR2 YFSETQ. Losses at the gene ends were 2 bases for V and 7 bases for J; bases not matched to a gene: 6.

The chain links TRBV6-1 to TRBJ2-7; D remains unclear. V was cut by 5 bases and J by 0 bases, with 5 bases left in between. The germline CDR1 and CDR2 sequences are MNHNS and SASEGT. This CDR3 is 12 amino acids long. CDR3 DNA: TGTGCCAGCAGTCCGTTCTCCTACGAGCAGTACTTC. This translates into CASSPFSYEQYF.

This chain links TRBV5-1 with TRBJ2-1; a weak D match, TRBD1 (6 bases). The CDR3 is 14 residues long. Germline V CDR1 and CDR2: SGHRS, YFSETQ. Trimming took off 2 bases at V and 2 bases at J, with 8 bases between the two ends. Here the CDR3 DNA reads TGCGCCAGCAGCTTCGGGGACACCTACAATGAGCAGTTCTTC. This sequence encodes CASSFGDTYNEQFF. Looking up the rest from reference TRBV5-1 and TRBJ2-1 gives the full variable domain: KAGVTQTPRYLIKTRGQQVTLSCSPISGHRSVSWYQQTPGQGLQFLFEYFSETQRNKGNFPGRFSGRQFSNSRSEMNVSTLELGDSALYLCASSFGDTYNEQFFGPGTRLTVL.

This clone was counted a few times. V is TRBV29-1 and J is TRBJ1-1; D remains unclear. This CDR3 has 18 amino acids. Germline CDR1 is SQVTM and CDR2 is ANQGSEA. V was shortened by 3 bases and J by 1 base, with 24 bases between the two germline ends. CDR3 protein: CSVDRRIPGAPANTEAFF. The CDR3 coding sequence is TGCAGCGTTGACCGGAGGATCCCAGGAGCACCGGCGAACACTGAAGCTTTCTTT.

This sequence joins TRBV6-5 and TRBJ1-5, with 8 positions matching TRBD1. CDR1 is MNHEY and CDR2 is SVGAGI in the germline V gene. The CDR3 consists of 14 residues. V lost 10 bases and J lost 0; bases outside the gene matches: 5. CDR3 sequence (DNA): TGTGCCACTAGTACAGGGGGTAGCAATCAGCCCCAGCATTTT. It yields the protein CATSTGGSNQPQHF.

A single count supports this clone. One end of the junction varies from germline; a read error may be responsible. J is TRBJ1-2 and V is TRBV7-9, with 12 bases identical to TRBD1. Germline values: CDR1 SEHNR, CDR2 FQNEAQ (reference sequence). CDR3 length: 17 amino acids. CDR3 protein: CSSTPGQGAAGIYGYTF. In nucleotides, the CDR3 is TGTTCCAGCACCCCGGGACAGGGGGCCGCCGGGATCTATGGCTACACCTTC.

The V and J genes are TRBV6-1 and TRBJ2-4; 9 positions agree with TRBD2. The ends lost 4 bases at V and 12 bases at J; junction bases unmatched: 16. Germline V lookup: CDR1 MNHNS, CDR2 SASEGT. The CDR3 has 16 amino acids. The CDR3 spells CASSGIAGAEGDGQYF. CDR3 DNA: TGTGCCAGCAGTGGCATAGCGGGGGCCGAGGGTGACGGTCAGTACTTC.